This TCR beta chain was identified during a study of blood T cell repertoires in COVID-19. This clone was observed a few times. Germline CDR1 and CDR2: SGHTA and FQGNSA. V was pared by 4 bases and J by 6 bases, with 7 bases between. This CDR3 has 12 amino acids. In the original processing: Counts of nucleated cells, estimated from reference gene primer amplification, were obtained. Profiling relied on immunoSEQ multiplex PCR, and the TCRdb table lists in-frame clones only, not all of them. The V and J calls and clone size were taken over from that table, and D and trimming were inferred from the DNA. Here the sample spans almost 65,000 clones, around nine tenths being singletons.

Sequenced sample: PBMCs or T cells enriched from blood (not recorded which). The chain links TRBV7-2 to TRBJ1-5; D is perhaps TRBD1 (6 bases). This sequence originates from a woman in her forties who had recovered from COVID-19. In DNA, the CDR3 is TGTGCCAGCAGCTCGACAGGTCAGCCCCAGCATTTT. Residues: CASSSTGQPQHF.